Reported below is one TCR beta chain. The RNA input was roughly 0.45 to 1 ug, and it was reverse transcribed with random hexamers. TCRdb re-called the immunoSEQ multiplex PCR reads through MiXCR, storing one row per CDR3 protein. The table has approximately 190,000 distinct CDR3 sequences, approximately 94% seen once. As judged by recently defined diagnostic criteria, patients with Susac syndrome had definite or probable disease. This sample stems from a study of CD8 T cells in Susac syndrome. On the study more broadly: Within the sequenced Susac syndrome patient group, over 5 exhibited active disease and roughly 8 were in remission. When their blood was taken, the Susac syndrome patients had either not yet had any therapy, were taking corticosteroids, or were taking intravenous immunoglobulin alone.

Germline CDR1 is ENHRY and CDR2 is SYGVKD. The CDR3 is 13 residues long. V gave up 5 bases and J gave up 0 bases, with 7 bases separating them. This chain joins TRBV10-3 and TRBJ2-5; the D gene is possibly TRBD1 (5 bases). The clonotype comes from a human donor with Susac syndrome. Source material: CD4+ T cells from PBMCs. Here the CDR3 reads CAISQGDQETQYF. DNA for the CDR3: TGTGCCATCAGTCAGGGTGACCAAGAGACCCAGTACTTC.